Below, one T cell receptor beta chain is given with its context. Trimming took 10 bases from V and 3 from J; bases not matched to a gene: 8. Germline V gene sequence: CDR1 MDHEN, CDR2 SYDVKM. The CDR3 loop spans 14 amino acids. This entry belongs to a study of blood T cell repertoires in COVID-19. The wider study: Donors in the United States, Italy and Spain gave samples during acute or convalescent COVID-19. In each case, the material was cDNA or gDNA derived from T cells, B-cell-depleted T cells, or PBMCs.

In the original analysis: By means of reference gene primer amplification, nucleated cell counts were estimated. Repertoires were generated with immunoSEQ multiplex PCR, while TCRdb's copy carries only in-frame clones and drops some. The V and J calls and clone size are taken from that table; D and trimming were inferred from the DNA. This sample yields around 20,000 clones, of which roughly 87% are seen a single time; roughly 8% belongs to the top ten. This chain joins TRBV28 and TRBJ2-2, with 7 bases that match TRBD1. The TCR sequence derives from a human donor in a cohort sampled during active COVID-19. The donor label of this sample is uncertain. Sequences were obtained from peripheral blood. The CDR3 DNA follows: TGTGCCACCAGAAGGGGGCTTTACACCGGGGAGCTGTTTTTT. It specifies CATRRGLYTGELFF.